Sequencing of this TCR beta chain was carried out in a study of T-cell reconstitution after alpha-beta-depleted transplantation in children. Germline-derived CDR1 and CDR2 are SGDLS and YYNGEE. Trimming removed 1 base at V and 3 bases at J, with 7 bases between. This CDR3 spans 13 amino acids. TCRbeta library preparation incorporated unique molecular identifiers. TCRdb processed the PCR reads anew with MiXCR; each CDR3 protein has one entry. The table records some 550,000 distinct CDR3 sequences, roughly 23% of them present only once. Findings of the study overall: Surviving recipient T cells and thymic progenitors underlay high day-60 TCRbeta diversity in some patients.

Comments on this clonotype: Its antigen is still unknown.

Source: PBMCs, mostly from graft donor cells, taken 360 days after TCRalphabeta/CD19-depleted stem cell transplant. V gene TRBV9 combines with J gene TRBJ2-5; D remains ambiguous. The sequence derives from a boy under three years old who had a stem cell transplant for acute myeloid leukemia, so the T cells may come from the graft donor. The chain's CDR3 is CASSVQFEETQYF. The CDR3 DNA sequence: TGTGCCAGCAGCGTACAATTCGAAGAGACCCAGTACTTC.